These 17 T cell receptor beta chains were sequenced from one sample in a study of cytomegalovirus exposure and HLA in healthy donors. Produced via immunoSEQ multiplex PCR; TCRdb's table is partial and in-frame only. Of some 140,000 clones in the sample, around 84% were seen once. The sample taken for sequencing was PBMCs. All receptors derive from a human donor in good health.

V gene TRBV7-2 combines with J gene TRBJ2-1; D possibly corresponds to TRBD2 (5 bases). Trimming took off 5 bases at V and 4 bases at J, with 9 bases between the two ends. This CDR3 has 13 residues. Germline V gives CDR1 SGHTA, CDR2 FQGNSA. The CDR3 protein is CASSQSGYNEQFF. The CDR3 DNA follows: TGTGCCAGCAGCCAGAGCGGATACAATGAGCAGTTCTTC.

This clone was observed a handful of times. Other nucleotide sequences from this sample produce the same CDR3. The CDR3 bases are TGCGCCAGCAGCTTGGCGCCAGATCAGCCCCAGCATTTT. Translation: CASSLAPDQPQHF. J is TRBJ1-5 and V is TRBV5-1; D is uncertain. The V gene's germline CDR1 is SGHRS and CDR2 YFSETQ. CDR3 length: 13 amino acids. Trimming left V 0 bases short and J 5 bases short, with 6 bases between. Full variable domain (rest looked up from reference TRBV5-1 and TRBJ1-5): KAGVTQTPRYLIKTRGQQVTLSCSPISGHRSVSWYQQTPGQGLQFLFEYFSETQRNKGNFPGRFSGRQFSNSRSEMNVSTLELGDSALYLCASSLAPDQPQHFGDGTRLSIL.

This chain connects TRBV5-6 to TRBJ1-1; the match to TRBD1 covers 7 bases. With 5 bases clipped from V and 0 bases from J, the junction kept 7 bases outside the gene matches. Germline assignment: CDR1 SGHDT and CDR2 YYEEEE. The CDR3 sequence is 15 residues long. In DNA form, the CDR3 reads TGTGCCAGCAGTTTAGAGACAGGGATGAACACTGAAGCTTTCTTT. The encoded protein is CASSLETGMNTEAFF. The full variable domain, its missing parts supplied by reference TRBV5-6 and TRBJ1-1, is DAGVTQSPTHLIKTRGQQVTLRCSPKSGHDTVSWYQQALGQGPQFIFQYYEEEERQRGNFPDRFSGHQFPNYSSELNVNALLLGDSALYLCASSLETGMNTEAFFGQGTRLTVV.

This rearrangement joins TRBV5-1 to TRBJ2-5; 7 nucleotides line up with TRBD2. The CDR3 sequence is 16 residues long. Germline trimming cut 0 bases from V and 1 base from J; bases unmatched to any gene: 6. From germline, CDR1 is SGHRS and CDR2 YFSETQ. This CDR3 is CASSLVTGGGQETQYF. In DNA form, the CDR3 reads TGCGCCAGCAGCTTGGTTACGGGAGGAGGCCAAGAGACCCAGTACTTC.

This sequence joins TRBV2 and TRBJ2-7; possible D gene TRBD1, 6 bases. This CDR3 contains 14 residues. V gave up 4 bases and J gave up 2 bases, with 12 bases separating them. Germline lookup yields CDR1 SNHLY and CDR2 FYNNEI. This CDR3 reads CASSVPRDTYEQYF. As DNA, the CDR3 is TGTGCCAGCAGTGTCCCCCGGGACACCTACGAGCAGTACTTC.

The chain couples TRBV7-9 to TRBJ2-7; D remains unclear. V lost 5 bases to trimming and J lost 0 bases, with 17 bases between them. Germline-derived CDR1 and CDR2 are SEHNR and FQNEAQ (reference sequence). CDR3 length: 16 residues. For the CDR3, the DNA is TGTGCCAGCAGCGGAGAGGTAGAGAGCTACTCCTACGAGCAGTACTTC. Translating it yields CASSGEVESYSYEQYF.

This clone was seen just once. This rearrangement joins TRBV28 to TRBJ2-7; the match to TRBD1 covers 7 bases. This CDR3 has 15 residues. V lost 5 bases to trimming and J lost 4 bases; unmatched junction nucleotides: 11. CDR1 is MDHEN, CDR2 SYDVKM, per germline. The chain's CDR3 is CASSPSIQGIYEQYF. DNA of the CDR3: TGTGCCAGCAGTCCCTCCATACAGGGGATATACGAGCAGTACTTC.

This clone occurred a few times. The CDR3 bases are TGTGCCAGCAGCTTAGGACAGACGGATTTAGGCGCACCCCTCCACTTT. This sequence encodes CASSLGQTDLGAPLHF. The rearrangement uses TRBV7-9 and TRBJ1-6; perhaps TRBD1 as D (5 bases). The CDR3 has 16 residues. V was pared by 1 base and J by 11 bases, with 18 bases between. CDR1 is SEHNR, CDR2 FQNEAQ, per germline (reference sequence).

The chain carries TRBV5-4 and TRBJ1-2; D is undetermined. Trimming took off 2 bases at V and 8 bases at J, with 10 bases between the two ends. Germline CDR1 is SGHNT and CDR2 is YYREEE (reference sequence). This CDR3 comprises 12 residues. The CDR3 nucleotides are TGTGCCAGCAGCTTCGGGTTTTCGGGCTACACCTTC. It encodes CASSFGFSGYTF.

The chain is built from TRBV7-9 and TRBJ2-2; D possibly corresponds to TRBD1 (5 bases). This CDR3 is 12 amino acids long. Trimming stripped 11 bases from V and 6 bases from J, with 13 bases between. Germline V CDR1 and CDR2: SEHNR, FQNEAQ (reference sequence). CDR3 coding DNA: TGTGCCGGGTCAGGGAATCCCGGGGAGCTGTTTTTT. As protein: CAGSGNPGELFF.

The gene calls are TRBV4-3 and TRBJ2-2; D ambiguous. Germline CDR1 reads LGHNA; CDR2 reads YSLEER. The ends were cut back, 1 base at V and 1 base at J, with 7 bases in the middle. CDR3 length: 15 residues. Here the CDR3 reads CASSQVPGNTGELFF. DNA of the CDR3: TGCGCCAGCAGCCAAGTTCCAGGGAACACCGGGGAGCTGTTTTTT.

The rearrangement joins TRBV5-1 to TRBJ1-4; no firm D call. V dropped 4 bases and J dropped 0 bases, with 7 bases sitting between them. The CDR3 runs 14 residues. In germline, CDR1 is SGHRS, CDR2 YFSETQ. The CDR3 bases are TGCGCCAGCAGCCCGGTTGCAACTAATGAAAAACTGTTTTTT. Amino acids: CASSPVATNEKLFF.

The rearrangement joins TRBV19 to TRBJ1-6, with D possibly TRBD1 on 6 matching bases. This CDR3 is 16 amino acids long. V was trimmed by 0 bases and J by 5 bases, leaving 11 bases between them. Germline-derived CDR1 and CDR2 are LNHDA and SQIVND (reference sequence). The CDR3: CASSIDGQLNNSPLHF. CDR3 sequence (DNA): TGTGCCAGTAGTATAGATGGACAGCTGAATAATTCACCCCTCCACTTT.

This sequence joins TRBV5-1 and TRBJ2-3, with D tentatively TRBD2 (6 bases). From germline, CDR1 is SGHRS and CDR2 YFSETQ. The CDR3 length is 13 residues. Trimming shortened V by 4 bases and J by 3 bases, and 9 bases separated the two germline ends. DNA for the CDR3: TGCGCCAGCAGCCGGAGCGGGACAGATACGCAGTATTTT. As protein: CASSRSGTDTQYF.

This chain uses TRBV6-5 with TRBJ2-2; 7 bases align to TRBD2. V shed 4 bases, J shed 5 bases, and the junction held 10 bases outside the gene matches. Germline assignment: CDR1 MNHEY and CDR2 SVGAGI. The CDR3 has 16 amino acids. The CDR3 sequence is CASSSLGGSGTGELFF. The CDR3 DNA reads as TGTGCCAGCAGTTCCCTCGGCGGGAGTGGAACCGGGGAGCTGTTTTTT.

V and J are TRBV19 and TRBJ2-2; D perhaps matches TRBD2 (6 bases). This CDR3 is 16 amino acids long. Germline V lookup: CDR1 LNHDA, CDR2 SQIVND (reference sequence). The V end was cut by 1 base, the J end by 6 bases, with 15 bases between. The DNA for the CDR3 is TGTGCCAGTAGTATAGCCGGGGGTTTTGTCGCCGGGGAGCTGTTTTTT. Its protein product is CASSIAGGFVAGELFF.

The J gene is TRBJ2-7, the V gene TRBV2, with 7 positions matching TRBD2. Per the germline V gene, CDR1 is SNHLY and CDR2 is FYNNEI. V shed 1 base, J shed 6 bases, and the junction held 6 bases outside the gene matches. This CDR3 has 14 residues. The CDR3 sequence: CASSEVPGGGEQYF. Written as DNA, the CDR3 is TGTGCCAGCAGTGAAGTACCGGGAGGTGGCGAGCAGTACTTC.